Listed below are T cell receptor beta chains from one sample, sequenced in a study of a mutant IDH1 vaccine in newly diagnosed glioma. Sequenced by immunoSEQ multiplex PCR; TCRdb stores in-frame clones only, minus some. The data contain roughly 43,000 clones, approximately 84% of them singletons. What these receptors recognize is not known. Specimen: PBMCs, collected from a glioma patient whose treatment included an IDH1 peptide vaccine. The receptors originated from a woman in her late teens or twenties with glioma. Some clones in this sample may be carry-over from other donors' samples. The CDR3 runs from the conserved cysteine through the conserved F or W. The D gene is left open where the match is weak. Only part of the rows carry a size: once, few, many, or a class if the clone is expanded.

D: NA; J: TRBJ1-1; V: TRBV20-1; size: NA; DNA: TGCAGTGCTACCAAATTGGGGCTCTTCTTT; CDR3: CSATKLGLFF
D: NA; J: TRBJ1-1; V: TRBV11-3; size: NA; DNA: TGTGCCAGCAGCTTAGATAACCCTGAAGCTTTCTTT; CDR3: CASSLDNPEAFF
D: NA; J: TRBJ2-1; V: TRBV10-1; size: NA; DNA: TGCGCCAGCAGTGAGGGGGGGAGCTCCTACAATGAGCAGTTCTTC; CDR3: CASSEGGSSYNEQFF
D: TRBD1; J: TRBJ1-2; V: TRBV4-1; size: NA; DNA: TGCGCCAGCAGCCAGTCACAGGGGGCAGCTAACTATGGCTACACCTTC; CDR3: CASSQSQGAANYGYTF
D: NA; J: TRBJ2-7; V: TRBV5-1; size: NA; DNA: TGCGCCAGCAGCTTGGCAGGATCTCAATACGAGCAGTACTTC; CDR3: CASSLAGSQYEQYF
D: TRBD2; J: TRBJ2-5; V: TRBV29-1; size: NA; DNA: TGCAGCGTTGAAGAAACGGGGGGTAGGGGAGGAGGAGAGACCCAGTACTTC; CDR3: CSVEETGGRGGGETQYF
D: TRBD2; J: TRBJ2-7; V: TRBV5-1; size: NA; DNA: TGCGCCAGCAGCCCGGGACTATTCACCTACGAGCAGTACTTC; CDR3: CASSPGLFTYEQYF
D: NA; J: TRBJ1-2; V: TRBV2; size: NA; DNA: TGTGCCAGCAGTGAAGTGCGTTCTAACTATGGCTACACCTTC; CDR3: CASSEVRSNYGYTF
D: NA; J: TRBJ1-4; V: TRBV10-3; size: NA; DNA: TGTGCCGCGGTCGGCAGCCCTAATGAAAAACTGTTTTTT; CDR3: CAAVGSPNEKLFF
D: NA; J: TRBJ2-7; V: TRBV9; size: NA; DNA: TGTGCCAGCAGCGTAGGGGTGGGCTACGAGCAGTACTTC; CDR3: CASSVGVGYEQYF
D: TRBD2; J: TRBJ2-1; V: TRBV6-5; size: NA; DNA: TGTGCCAGCAGTTACGGTAGCGGGGTCTCCTACAATGAGCAGTTCTTC; CDR3: CASSYGSGVSYNEQFF
D: TRBD1; J: TRBJ1-2; V: TRBV19; size: NA; DNA: TGTGCCAGTAGCCGGGCGACGGACAGGGAAAACTATGGCTACACCTTC; CDR3: CASSRATDRENYGYTF
D: NA; J: TRBJ2-7; V: TRBV11-3; size: NA; DNA: TGTGCCAGCAGCTCCCCCCGGGGTGGGAGGACCTACGAGCAGTACTTC; CDR3: CASSSPRGGRTYEQYF
D: NA; J: TRBJ2-5; V: TRBV19; size: NA; DNA: TGTGCCAGTAGTATTGGAGGGTACGAGACCCAGTACTTC; CDR3: CASSIGGYETQYF
D: NA; J: TRBJ2-7; V: TRBV28; size: once; DNA: TGTGCCAGCAAGGTCGGGGGACCCCACGAGCAGTACTTC; CDR3: CASKVGGPHEQYF
D: NA; J: TRBJ2-7; V: TRBV6-5; size: NA; DNA: TGTGCCAGCAGTTACGGGAGAGGCTACGAGCAGTACTTC; CDR3: CASSYGRGYEQYF
D: NA; J: TRBJ1-3; V: TRBV19; size: NA; DNA: TGTGCCAGTAGCTCGGACCGCGCCTTAACTGGAAACACCATATATTTT; CDR3: CASSSDRALTGNTIYF
D: NA; J: TRBJ1-5; V: TRBV7-9; size: NA; DNA: TGTGCCAGCAGCTTATCGGGGGCCGATCAGCCCCAGCATTTT; CDR3: CASSLSGADQPQHF
D: NA; J: TRBJ1-4; V: TRBV5-8; size: NA; DNA: TGTGCCAGCAGAGGGTCGGCTAATGAAAAACTGTTTTTT; CDR3: CASRGSANEKLFF
D: NA; J: TRBJ2-1; V: TRBV4-3; size: NA; DNA: TGCGCCAGCAGCCAAGATCGGATGGGGGCCTACAATGAGCAGTTCTTC; CDR3: CASSQDRMGAYNEQFF
D: NA; J: TRBJ2-7; V: TRBV9; size: NA; DNA: TGTGCCAGCAGCCCCCGTTCCAGCTACGAGCAGTACTTC; CDR3: CASSPRSSYEQYF
D: NA; J: TRBJ2-4; V: TRBV5-7; size: NA; DNA: TGTGCCAGCAGCTTGTTGGACGCCAAAAACATTCAGTACTTC; CDR3: CASSLLDAKNIQYF
D: TRBD2; J: TRBJ2-7; V: TRBV27; size: NA; DNA: TGTGCCAGCAGATCTAGCGGGGGGGACTACGAGCAGTACTTC; CDR3: CASRSSGGDYEQYF
D: NA; J: TRBJ1-1; V: TRBV29-1; size: NA; DNA: TGCAGCGCGGCGGGGAACACTGAAGCTTTCTTT; CDR3: CSAAGNTEAFF
D: NA; J: TRBJ1-1; V: TRBV12-5; size: NA; DNA: TGTGCTAGTGGTTTGGTCGGGGCAGCTTTCTTT; CDR3: CASGLVGAAFF
D: NA; J: TRBJ1-1; V: TRBV7-3; size: NA; DNA: TGTGCCAGCAGTACAGTCGGAGGGGACACTGAAGCTTTCTTT; CDR3: CASSTVGGDTEAFF
D: NA; J: TRBJ1-1; V: TRBV9; size: NA; DNA: TGTGCCAGCAGCGTAACGCAGATGCGGAACACTGAAGCTTTCTTT; CDR3: CASSVTQMRNTEAFF
D: NA; J: TRBJ1-4; V: TRBV19; size: few; DNA: TGTGCCAGTAGGGGCCAGATTAATGAAAAACTGTTTTTT; CDR3: CASRGQINEKLFF
D: NA; J: TRBJ1-5; V: TRBV6-5; size: few; DNA: TGTGCCAGCAGTTACTCGGTGGATCAGCCCCAGCATTTT; CDR3: CASSYSVDQPQHF
D: NA; J: TRBJ1-1; V: TRBV25-1; size: NA; DNA: TGTGCCAGTAGGGAGGGGGGTAGTGAAGCTTTCTTT; CDR3: CASREGGSEAFF
D: NA; J: TRBJ1-3; V: TRBV5-4; size: few; DNA: TGTGCCAGCAGTCATCAACAGGGAGAAAACACCATATATTTT; CDR3: CASSHQQGENTIYF
D: TRBD2; J: TRBJ2-3; V: TRBV7-2; size: NA; DNA: TGTGCCAGCAGCTTAGGGGTTAGCGGGAGCTCAGATACGCAGTATTTT; CDR3: CASSLGVSGSSDTQYF